Following are 26 T cell receptor beta chains from one sample sequenced in a study of T cell repertoires in cytomegalovirus infection. Their antigen targets remain unknown. TCRdb reprocessed the reads via MiXCR and lists one record per CDR3 protein. This table has 570,000 or so distinct CDR3 sequences, around two fifths appearing once. Specimen: cultured PBMCs, collected from culture after CMV antigen stimulation. The receptors come from a human donor in good health (CMV status not recorded). Some clones in this sample may be carry-over from other donors' samples.

V gene TRBV7-9 combines with J gene TRBJ2-7; TRBD2 aligns across 10 bases. Trimming took 1 base from V and 4 from J; bases not matched to a gene: 7. The CDR3 consists of 16 residues. Germline V CDR1 and CDR2: SEHNR, FQNEAQ (reference sequence). DNA of the CDR3: TGTGCCAGCAGCTTAGATGAAGGGACTAGCGAATACGAGCAGTACTTC. Its translation is CASSLDEGTSEYEQYF. Full variable domain (outside the CDR3, taken from reference TRBV7-9 and TRBJ2-7): DTGVSQNPRHKITKRGQNVTFRCDPISEHNRLYWYRQTLGQGPEFLTYFQNEAQLEKSRLLSDRFSAERPKGSFSTLEIQRTEQGDSAMYLCASSLDEGTSEYEQYFGPGTRLTVT.

This rearrangement joins TRBV7-2 to TRBJ2-3, with 8 bases lining up with TRBD2. The CDR3 has 15 amino acids. J was trimmed by 6 bases and V by 5 bases; bases with no gene match: 10. Germline CDR1 SGHTA, CDR2 FQGNSA. CDR3 sequence: CASSADSGARDTQYF. The CDR3 region has the DNA TGTGCCAGCAGCGCAGATAGCGGGGCCCGGGATACGCAGTATTTT.

V gene TRBV6-6 combines with J gene TRBJ2-1; no firm D call. The CDR3 totals 15 residues. Germline CDR1 is MNHNY and CDR2 is SVGAGI (reference sequence). Trimming left V 0 bases short and J 8 bases short, with 14 bases between. This CDR3 is CASSYSRTVSHEQFF. In DNA form, the CDR3 reads TGTGCCAGCAGTTACTCCCGGACCGTCTCCCATGAGCAGTTCTTC.

The rearrangement links TRBV15 to TRBJ2-1; D is uncertain. The CDR3 is made up of 12 amino acids. The V gene lost 0 bases and the J gene lost 8 bases, with 5 bases spanning the gap. The germline V gene has CDR1 LNHNV and CDR2 YYDKDF (reference sequence). The CDR3 sequence: CATSRDTYEQFF. CDR3 coding DNA: TGTGCCACCAGCAGAGACACGTATGAGCAGTTCTTC.

The V gene is TRBV6-5, the J gene TRBJ2-3, with D hard to call. The CDR3 has 11 amino acids. V was pared by 7 bases and J by 7 bases, with 9 bases between. In germline, CDR1 is MNHEY, CDR2 SVGAGI. CDR3 protein: CASTSSNTQYF. The CDR3 region has the DNA TGTGCCAGCACCAGCTCGAATACGCAGTATTTT.

This clonotype was seen only once. The chain carries TRBV20-1 and TRBJ2-7; TRBD2 might be the D (5 bases). V gave up 6 bases and J gave up 2 bases, with 14 bases separating them. Germline values: CDR1 DFQATT, CDR2 SNEGSKA (reference sequence). This CDR3 has 13 amino acids. CDR3 loop: CSALTFGAYEQYF. CDR3 coding DNA: TGCAGTGCCCTGACCTTCGGGGCCTACGAGCAGTACTTC.

The chain carries TRBV12-3 or TRBV12-4 and TRBJ2-1, with D uncertain. V lost 6 bases, J lost 4 bases, and 13 bases lay in between. The CDR3 length is 14 residues. The CDR3 DNA reads as TGTGCCAGCAGCTCAAGCCGAGTTTACAATGAGCAGTTCTTC. Its translation is CASSSSRVYNEQFF.

This clonotype was observed a few times. This chain uses TRBV6-1 with TRBJ1-3; D uncertain. V lost 2 bases and J 4 bases, leaving 9 bases between the germline ends. Germline loops: CDR1 MNHNS, CDR2 SASEGT. CDR3 length: 14 amino acids. The DNA of the CDR3 is TGTGCCAGCAGTGAACCTTATCGGGGAAACACCATATATTTT. As protein: CASSEPYRGNTIYF.

In its sample, this clonotype was seen many times. The genes are TRBV7-2 and TRBJ1-6; a possible D gene is TRBD1 (6 bases). The CDR3 runs to 16 residues. Trimming removed 5 bases from V and 5 bases from J, with 16 bases in between. Germline V gene lookup returns CDR1 SGHTA and CDR2 FQGNSA. The CDR3 nucleotides are TGTGCCAGCAGCATCCTGACAGGCTACGATAATTCACCCCTCCACTTT. Translated, it gives CASSILTGYDNSPLHF.

The sample holds a few counts of this clonotype. This chain uses TRBV7-3 with TRBJ2-1; D may be TRBD2 (6 bases). The CDR3 is 13 residues long. The ends were cut back, 2 bases at V and 9 bases at J, with 11 bases in the middle. CDR1 SGHTA and CDR2 FQGTGA come from the germline V gene. The DNA of the CDR3 is TGTGCCAGCAGCTTATTTGTCGGGGGTGAGCAGTTCTTC. Translating it yields CASSLFVGGEQFF.

This clonotype has only a few counts. The J gene is TRBJ2-3, the V gene TRBV7-2; 8 bases fit TRBD2. Germline loops: CDR1 SGHTA, CDR2 FQGNSA. The V gene end was trimmed by 4 bases and the J gene end by 9 bases; junction bases not matched to a gene: 3. This CDR3 has 12 residues. CDR3 loop: CASSSRGGTQYF. The CDR3 nucleotides are TGTGCCAGCAGCTCCCGGGGGGGGACGCAGTATTTT.

A single count supports this clonotype. The chain recombines TRBV11-2 with TRBJ1-1; D gene unclear. In germline, CDR1 is SGHAT, CDR2 FQNNGV. Trimming cost V 0 bases and J 8 bases, with 16 bases left between them. The CDR3 extends over 15 amino acids. The CDR3 DNA sequence: TGTGCCAGCAGCTTAGATCTTAACTCTTACCCCGAAGCTTTCTTT. Its translation: CASSLDLNSYPEAFF.

The chain couples TRBV7-2 to TRBJ2-5; D is ambiguous. The CDR3 runs 11 residues. Trimming removed 6 bases from V and 4 bases from J, with 6 bases in between. The germline CDR1 and CDR2 sequences are SGHTA and FQGNSA. CDR3 DNA: TGTGCCAGCAGACGCACAGAGACCCAGTACTTC. Its protein is CASRRTETQYF.

Of note for this clonotype: The junction and the germline gene differ at one end; a read error may be behind it. The CDR3 loop is CVSSLAPGSGNTIYF. The CDR3 DNA sequence: TGTGTCAGCAGCTTAGCGCCAGGATCAGGAAACACCATATATTTT. The chain links TRBV7-2 to TRBJ1-3; D not resolved. The CDR3 totals 15 residues. The germline V gene has CDR1 SGHTA and CDR2 FQGNSA.

The gene calls are TRBV12-3 or TRBV12-4 and TRBJ2-7, with D perhaps matching TRBD2 (6 bases). The CDR3 has 13 amino acids. V was clipped by 8 bases and J by 2 bases, with 13 bases between them. The DNA for the CDR3 is TGTGCCAGCGGGACTGGCGGCCCCTACGAGCAGTACTTC. Translation gives CASGTGGPYEQYF.

CDR3 sequence: CASSFEAGQSLSGANVLTF. CDR3 DNA: TGTGCCAGCAGCTTTGAGGCGGGGCAGTCCCTCTCTGGGGCCAACGTCCTGACTTTC. V and J are TRBV11-2 and TRBJ2-6; TRBD2 might be the D (6 bases). This CDR3 has 19 amino acids. V lost 3 bases and J lost 0, with 18 bases in between. CDR1 SGHAT and CDR2 FQNNGV come from the germline V gene.

The CDR3 DNA reads as TGTGCCAGCAGCCCCGGACCCCCATCAGCGGGAGGGTTCGGCGAGCAGTACTTC. This encodes CASSPGPPSAGGFGEQYF. This chain links TRBV7-8 with TRBJ2-7; 10 nucleotides line up with TRBD2. This CDR3 contains 18 residues. Trimming removed 5 bases from V and 6 bases from J; junction bases left unmatched: 19. Germline lookup yields CDR1 SGHVS and CDR2 FQNEAQ.

The chain couples TRBV7-2 to TRBJ2-5, with D perhaps being TRBD1 or TRBD2 (7 bases each). This CDR3 has 14 amino acids. The V and J ends lost 5 bases and 5 bases respectively, with 15 bases between them. Germline-derived CDR1 and CDR2 are SGHTA and FQGNSA. Here the CDR3 DNA reads TGTGCCAGCAGCCCAAATCAGGGGGGGGAGACCCAGTACTTC. Residues: CASSPNQGGETQYF.

This clonotype appeared a few times. The chain is built from TRBV11-2 and TRBJ2-7; possible D gene TRBD2, 5 bases. This CDR3 contains 14 residues. V was trimmed by 5 bases and J by 3 bases, leaving 14 bases between them. Germline V CDR1 and CDR2: SGHAT, FQNNGV. CDR3 coding DNA: TGTGCCAGCAGCCCCCGGGATCGAAACTACGAGCAGTACTTC. Protein product: CASSPRDRNYEQYF.

The table lists this clonotype with many counts. This chain links TRBV7-2 with TRBJ2-1; D could derive from TRBD1 or TRBD2 (5 bases each). The germline V gene encodes CDR1 SGHTA and CDR2 FQGNSA. This CDR3 comprises 16 residues. V was pared by 7 bases and J by 4 bases, with 20 bases between. CDR3 residues: CASTLLGDPSYNEQFF. The CDR3 region has the DNA TGTGCCAGCACCCTACTCGGGGACCCCTCGTACAATGAGCAGTTCTTC.

This chain connects TRBV9 to TRBJ1-1; TRBD1 is a possible D gene (5 bases). The V gene lost 4 bases and the J gene lost 7 bases, with 11 bases spanning the gap. CDR1 and CDR2 (germline): SGDLS, YYNGEE. The CDR3 is made up of 12 amino acids. The CDR3: CASSTPGLEAFF. The CDR3 DNA reads TGTGCCAGCAGCACCCCAGGGCTTGAAGCTTTCTTT.

The rearrangement uses TRBV2 and TRBJ1-3; no clear D. CDR3 length: 13 amino acids. Germline V gives CDR1 SNHLY, CDR2 FYNNEI. V lost 2 bases to trimming and J lost 4 bases, with 6 bases between them. The CDR3 protein is CASSELGGNTIYF. The CDR3 DNA is TGTGCCAGCAGTGAACTAGGGGGAAACACCATATATTTT.

This clonotype was recorded a few times. The chain couples TRBV6-1 to TRBJ1-1; 7 bases are a match to TRBD1. The CDR3 length is 14 residues. With V trimmed by 11 bases and J by 3 bases, 12 bases remained unmatched. Germline CDR1 MNHNS, CDR2 SASEGT. CDR3 coding DNA: TGTGCCCCACTCCAGGGGGGGGAGTACACTGAAGCTTTCTTT. Translated: CAPLQGGEYTEAFF.

This clonotype turned up a few times. The V gene is TRBV6-5, the J gene TRBJ1-1; D uncertain. The CDR3 is 13 residues long. In germline, CDR1 is MNHEY, CDR2 SVGAGI. Trimming stripped 7 bases from V and 2 bases from J, with 11 bases between. The CDR3 region is CASMAGSNTEAFF. As DNA, the CDR3 is TGTGCCAGCATGGCGGGAAGCAACACTGAAGCTTTCTTT.

This chain joins TRBV7-2 and TRBJ2-7; D is unresolved. Trimming left V 5 bases short and J 0 bases short, with 5 bases between. The CDR3 sequence is 12 residues long. CDR1 SGHTA and CDR2 FQGNSA come from the germline V gene. The CDR3 DNA reads TGTGCCAGCAGCCAATTCTCCTACGAGCAGTACTTC. Protein product: CASSQFSYEQYF.

This clonotype was counted only a few times. The J gene is TRBJ1-2, the V gene TRBV4-3; D gene uncertain. With 0 bases removed from V and 4 bases from J, the gap between germline ends came to 6 bases. The CDR3 extends over 13 amino acids. Germline values: CDR1 LGHNA, CDR2 YSLEER. Written as DNA, the CDR3 is TGCGCCAGCAGCCAAGATTGGAGCTATGGCTACACCTTC. Translating it yields CASSQDWSYGYTF.